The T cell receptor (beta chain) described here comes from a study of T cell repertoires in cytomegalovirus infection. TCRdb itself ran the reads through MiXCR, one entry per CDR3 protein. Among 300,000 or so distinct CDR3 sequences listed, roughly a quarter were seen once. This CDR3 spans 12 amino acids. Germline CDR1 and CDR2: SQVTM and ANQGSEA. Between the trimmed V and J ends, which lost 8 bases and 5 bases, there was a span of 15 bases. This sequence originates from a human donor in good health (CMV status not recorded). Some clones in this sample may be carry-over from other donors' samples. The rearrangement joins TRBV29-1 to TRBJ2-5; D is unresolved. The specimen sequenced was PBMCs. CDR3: CSSDLIGETQYF. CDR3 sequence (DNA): TGCAGCTCCGACTTAATCGGGGAGACCCAGTACTTC.